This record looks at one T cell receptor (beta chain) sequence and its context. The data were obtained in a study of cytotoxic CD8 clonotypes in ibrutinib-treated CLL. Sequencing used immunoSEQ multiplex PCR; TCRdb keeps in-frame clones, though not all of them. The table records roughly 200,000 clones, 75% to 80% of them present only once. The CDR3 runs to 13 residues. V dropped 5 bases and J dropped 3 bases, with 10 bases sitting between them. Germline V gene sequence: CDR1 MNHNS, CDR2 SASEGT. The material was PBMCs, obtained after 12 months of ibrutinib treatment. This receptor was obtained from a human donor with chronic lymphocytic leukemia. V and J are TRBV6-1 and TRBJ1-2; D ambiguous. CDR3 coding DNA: TGTGCCAGCAGTCTCACCGGTTACTATGGCTACACCTTC. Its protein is CASSLTGYYGYTF.